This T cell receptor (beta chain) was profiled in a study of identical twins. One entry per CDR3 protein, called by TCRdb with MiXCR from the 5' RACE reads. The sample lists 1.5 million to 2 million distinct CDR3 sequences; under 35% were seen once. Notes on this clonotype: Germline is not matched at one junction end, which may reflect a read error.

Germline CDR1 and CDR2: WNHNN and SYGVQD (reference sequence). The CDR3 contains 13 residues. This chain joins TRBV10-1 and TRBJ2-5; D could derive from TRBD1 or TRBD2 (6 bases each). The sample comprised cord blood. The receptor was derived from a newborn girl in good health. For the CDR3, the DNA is TGCGCCTGCAGCCTGGGGGGCCCCGAGACCCAGTACTTC. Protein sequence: CACSLGGPETQYF.